Listed below are T cell receptor beta chains from one sample, sequenced in a study of T cell repertoires in cytomegalovirus infection. From the reads, TCRdb called clonotypes with MiXCR, one entry per CDR3 protein. The sample records 97,000 or so distinct CDR3 sequences, approximately 16% being singletons. The specimen was PBMCs. These receptors originate from a human donor in good health (CMV status not recorded). Some clones in this sample may be carry-over from other donors' samples. Each CDR3 is given with its conserved first and last residue. The D gene is left open where the match is weak. A row's size may be missing; if present it is once, few, many or a size class.

TRBV12-3/TRBV12-4,TRBD2,TRBJ2-2,-,CASSLPLAGGANTGELFF
TRBV7-8,TRBD2,TRBJ2-3,many,CASSLSAGGNTDTQYF
TRBV20-1,-,TRBJ1-1,few,CSARDWIGRANTEAFF
TRBV7-2,TRBD1,TRBJ1-2,many,CASSPLTGGTYGYTF
TRBV10-3,-,TRBJ1-1,few,CAISALQTSPTEAFF
TRBV20-1,TRBD1,TRBJ1-5,few,CSASRTGGGGQPQHF
TRBV14,-,TRBJ1-1,once,CASSLWGSGVNTEAFF
TRBV7-3,-,TRBJ2-3,-,CASSSRRRGARTDTQYF
TRBV29-1,-,TRBJ1-1,few,CSVVRTMNTEAFF
TRBV20-1,TRBD1,TRBJ1-5,-,CSATSGGSGNQPQHF
TRBV7-2,TRBD1,TRBJ1-3,many,CASSSGQIRGGNTIYF
TRBV2,-,TRBJ2-7,-,CASLGRKSSYEQYF
TRBV7-6,TRBD2,TRBJ2-3,few,CASSPLAGVTTDTQYF
TRBV5-4,TRBD2,TRBJ2-7,few,CASSLGSGPYEQYF
TRBV5-8,TRBD1,TRBJ2-5,few,CASGTVGVETQYF
TRBV14,-,TRBJ1-1,few,CASSRGLDTEAFF
TRBV11-2,TRBD2,TRBJ2-5,many,CASSLAGRRGAGETQYF
TRBV18,TRBD1,TRBJ1-4,-,CASSPATGDNEKLFF
TRBV4-3,TRBD2,TRBJ2-1,-,CASSFIAGSYNEQFF
TRBV6-2/TRBV6-3,TRBD1,TRBJ1-6,many,CASSYSSGTGSNSPLHF